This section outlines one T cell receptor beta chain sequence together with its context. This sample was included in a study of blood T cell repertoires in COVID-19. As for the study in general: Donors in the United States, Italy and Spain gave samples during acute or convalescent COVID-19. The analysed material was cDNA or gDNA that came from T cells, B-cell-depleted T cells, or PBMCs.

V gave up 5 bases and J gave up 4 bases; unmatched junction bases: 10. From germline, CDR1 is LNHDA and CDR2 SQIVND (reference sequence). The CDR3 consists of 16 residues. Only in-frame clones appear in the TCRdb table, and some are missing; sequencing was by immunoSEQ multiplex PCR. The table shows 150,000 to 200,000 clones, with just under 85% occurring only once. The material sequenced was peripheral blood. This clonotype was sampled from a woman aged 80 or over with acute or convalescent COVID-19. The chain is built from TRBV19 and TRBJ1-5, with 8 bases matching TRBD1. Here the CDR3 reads CASSPRTGSGNQPQHF. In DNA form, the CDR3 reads TGTGCCAGTAGTCCGCGGACAGGGTCGGGGAATCAGCCCCAGCATTTT.